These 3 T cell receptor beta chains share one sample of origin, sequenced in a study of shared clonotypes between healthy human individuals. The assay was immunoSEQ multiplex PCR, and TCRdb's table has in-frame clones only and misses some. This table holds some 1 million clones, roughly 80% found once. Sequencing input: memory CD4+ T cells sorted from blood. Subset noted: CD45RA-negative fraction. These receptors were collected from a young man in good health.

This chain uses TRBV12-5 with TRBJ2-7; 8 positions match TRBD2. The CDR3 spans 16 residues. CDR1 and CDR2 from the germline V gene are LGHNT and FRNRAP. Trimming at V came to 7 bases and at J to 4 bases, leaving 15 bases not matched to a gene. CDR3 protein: CASARVTGLVGYEQYF. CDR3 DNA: TGTGCTAGTGCCAGAGTAACGGGACTAGTCGGTTACGAGCAGTACTTC.

In DNA, the CDR3 is TGTGCCTGGAGCGGCGGGGGGGCTAGTAATGAAAAACTGTTTTTT. This encodes CAWSGGGASNEKLFF. This sequence joins TRBV30 and TRBJ1-4, with D maybe TRBD1 (6 bases). The V gene lost 3 bases and the J gene lost 4 bases, with 15 bases spanning the gap. This CDR3 contains 15 residues. The V gene's germline CDR1 is GTSNPN and CDR2 SVGIG (reference sequence).

The CDR3 region has the DNA TGCAGCGCTGGACCCTCAACCTACGAGCAGTACTTC. Translating gives CSAGPSTYEQYF. This rearrangement joins TRBV29-1 to TRBJ2-7; no clear D. CDR1 and CDR2 (germline): SQVTM, ANQGSEA. The CDR3 has 12 residues. Between the trimmed V and J ends, which lost 7 bases and 2 bases, there was a span of 12 bases.